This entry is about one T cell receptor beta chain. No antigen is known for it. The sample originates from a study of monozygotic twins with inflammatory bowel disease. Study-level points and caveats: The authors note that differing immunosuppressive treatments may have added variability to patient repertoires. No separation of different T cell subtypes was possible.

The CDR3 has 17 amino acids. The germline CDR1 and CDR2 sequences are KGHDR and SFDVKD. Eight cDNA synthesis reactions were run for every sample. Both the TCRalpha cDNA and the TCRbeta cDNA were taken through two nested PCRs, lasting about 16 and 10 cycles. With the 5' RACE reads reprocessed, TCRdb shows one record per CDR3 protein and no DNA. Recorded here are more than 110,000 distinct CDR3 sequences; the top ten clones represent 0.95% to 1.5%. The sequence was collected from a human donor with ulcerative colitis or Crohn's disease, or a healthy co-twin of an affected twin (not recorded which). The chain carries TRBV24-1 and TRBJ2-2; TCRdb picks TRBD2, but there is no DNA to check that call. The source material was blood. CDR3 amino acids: CATSDVAAHGYTGELFF.